A single sample is the source of the 27 T cell receptor beta chains below, sequenced in a study of shared clonotypes between healthy human individuals. Profiled with immunoSEQ multiplex PCR; TCRdb holds only in-frame clones, not every one. The sample includes around 440,000 clones, over 60% of them seen just once. Sequencing used PBMCs. The receptors shown here come from a woman in her forties in good health. Some clones in this sample may be carry-over from other donors' samples.

The table lists this clone with a few counts. CDR3 nucleotides: TGTGCCGCGAGGTCCACCCTGGGGACTGAAGCTTTCTTT. Protein sequence: CAARSTLGTEAFF. The chain uses TRBV7-2 and TRBJ1-1; the D is unclear. Germline CDR1 reads SGHTA; CDR2 reads FQGNSA. V dropped 11 bases and J dropped 5 bases, with 18 bases sitting between them. This CDR3 has 13 amino acids.

This clone showed up many times. The chain employs TRBV28 and TRBJ1-1; weak D call: TRBD1 (5 bases). V was cut by 0 bases and J by 8 bases, with 7 bases left in between. In germline, CDR1 is MDHEN, CDR2 SYDVKM. CDR3 length: 12 residues. CDR3 coding DNA: TGTGCCAGCAGTTTATGGGGGCACGAAGCTTTCTTT. Translation gives CASSLWGHEAFF.

This clone was seen more than once but under ten times. The CDR3 bases are TGTGCCAGCAGCCAAGATTTGACTAGCGGGAGTTATGAGCAGTTCTTC. Translating gives CASSQDLTSGSYEQFF. This chain uses TRBV4-2 with TRBJ2-1; 12 positions agree with TRBD2. Trimming took 0 bases from V and 8 from J; bases not matched to a gene: 5. The CDR3 consists of 16 residues. CDR1 and CDR2 (germline): LGHNA, YNFKEQ.

The rearrangement joins TRBV7-2 to TRBJ1-3; D is possibly TRBD1 (6 bases). The V and J ends lost 6 bases and 2 bases respectively, with 11 bases between them. CDR1 and CDR2 from the germline V gene are SGHTA and FQGNSA. The length of the CDR3 is 14 residues. The CDR3 here is CASSPGVAGNTIYF. The DNA of the CDR3 is TGTGCCAGCAGTCCAGGGGTTGCTGGAAACACCATATATTTT.

This clone was detected ten times or more. The V call is TRBV7-9, the J call TRBJ2-2; 9 bases align to TRBD1. Trimming cost V 5 bases and J 6 bases; bases outside gene matches: 13. Germline V CDR1 and CDR2: SEHNR, FQNEAQ (reference sequence). This CDR3 is 17 amino acids long. As DNA, the CDR3 is TGTGCCAGCAGCCCTCACAGGGGGCGCGTTTCGGCCGGGGAGCTGTTTTTT. Translating it yields CASSPHRGRVSAGELFF.

The V call is TRBV25-1, the J call TRBJ1-4; D gene uncertain. The CDR3 is made up of 14 amino acids. V was cut by 8 bases and J by 4 bases, with 14 bases left in between. Germline V gene sequence: CDR1 MGHDK, CDR2 SYGVNS. As DNA, the CDR3 is TGTGCCAGCGCCGAAGTGGCGGGTAATGAAAAACTGTTTTTT. Translation: CASAEVAGNEKLFF.

The rearrangement joins TRBV6-5 to TRBJ1-1; no firm D call. The CDR3 consists of 14 residues. Looked up from germline, CDR1 is MNHEY and CDR2 is SVGAGI. Trimming took off 4 bases at V and 5 bases at J, with 14 bases between the two ends. The CDR3 region has the DNA TGTGCCAGCAGTTCTCGGTTGGGTAGGACTGAAGCTTTCTTT. This encodes CASSSRLGRTEAFF.

The V and J genes are TRBV15 and TRBJ2-7; 7 positions match TRBD2. V gave up 1 base and J gave up 0 bases; unmatched junction bases: 3. There are 15 residues in the CDR3. Germline V gene data show CDR1 as LNHNV and CDR2 as YYDKDF (reference sequence). The DNA for the CDR3 is TGTGCCACCAGCAGAGTTAGGGAGGGCTCCTACGAGCAGTACTTC. This gives the protein CATSRVREGSYEQYF.

This clone has just one count. V usage is TRBV30 and J usage is TRBJ2-7; TRBD2 agrees at 10 bases. The CDR3 runs 17 residues. Per the germline V gene, CDR1 is GTSNPN and CDR2 is SVGIG (reference sequence). The V and J ends lost 4 bases and 4 bases, in that order; junction bases with no gene match: 16. The CDR3 bases are TGTGCCTGGACTACGCAGATCACTAGCGGGACGTTTTACGAGCAGTACTTC. The encoded protein is CAWTTQITSGTFYEQYF.

The rearrangement joins TRBV7-6 to TRBJ1-5; TRBD1 might be the D (6 bases). V was cut by 5 bases and J by 0 bases, with 11 bases left in between. The CDR3 is 15 amino acids. Germline CDR1 SGHVS, CDR2 FNYEAQ. CDR3 residues: CASSQEGGSNQPQHF. The CDR3 nucleotides read TGTGCCAGCAGCCAGGAGGGGGGTAGCAATCAGCCCCAGCATTTT.

The CDR3: CASSVGVGVKETQYF. The DNA for the CDR3 is TGTGCCAGCAGCGTAGGGGTTGGAGTTAAAGAGACCCAGTACTTC. V gene TRBV9 combines with J gene TRBJ2-5, with D unresolved. Trimming took off 0 bases at V and 3 bases at J, with 12 bases between the two ends. The CDR3 loop spans 15 amino acids. Germline CDR1 and CDR2: SGDLS and YYNGEE.

The chain employs TRBV5-1 and TRBJ1-1; 9 bases agree with TRBD1. V gave up 7 bases and J gave up 3 bases; unmatched junction bases: 7. CDR3 size: 14 residues. Germline CDR1 reads SGHRS; CDR2 reads YFSETQ. CDR3 coding DNA: TGCGCCAGCGACAAGGGACAGGGCGACACTGAAGCTTTCTTT. Encoded protein: CASDKGQGDTEAFF.

This clone was found a few times. The chain is built from TRBV4-1 and TRBJ1-5; no clear D gene. V was shortened by 1 base and J by 2 bases, with 9 bases between the two germline ends. The CDR3 spans 15 residues. Germline V CDR1 and CDR2: MGHRA, YSYEKL. CDR3 loop: CASSQGPVGNQPQHF. Here the CDR3 DNA reads TGCGCCAGCAGCCAAGGACCTGTTGGCAATCAGCCCCAGCATTTT.

The chain is built from TRBV6-6 and TRBJ2-3; TRBD1 matches 8 bases. V trimming: 2 bases; J trimming: 1 base; junction bases outside the gene matches: 5. Germline assignment: CDR1 MNHNY and CDR2 SVGAGI (reference sequence). The CDR3 runs to 16 residues. This CDR3 is CASSYPPGQGTDTQYF. CDR3 nucleotides: TGTGCCAGCAGTTACCCACCGGGACAGGGCACAGATACGCAGTATTTT.

The chain couples TRBV28 to TRBJ2-1; tentative D call: TRBD2 (6 bases). Trimming took 5 bases from V and 4 from J, leaving 15 bases between them. In germline, CDR1 is MDHEN, CDR2 SYDVKM. This CDR3 region has 15 residues. The DNA of the CDR3 is TGTGCCAGCAGTAGGGGTAGCGGAGTTTACAATGAGCAGTTCTTC. Translating it yields CASSRGSGVYNEQFF.

A remark on this clone: A far bigger clonotype differs at one base, so this is likely a read error. The chain has TRBV4-2 and TRBJ2-1, with 12 bases that match TRBD2. The CDR3 is 16 residues long. Germline CDR1 LGHNA, CDR2 YNFKEQ. The CDR3 DNA sequence: TGTGCCAGCAGCCTCTCGACTAGCGGGAGCTACAGTGAGCAGTTCTTC. It encodes CASSLSTSGSYSEQFF.

Regarding this clone: A read error may be the cause here, since a much bigger clone is one base away. The V call is TRBV6-5, the J call TRBJ2-1; 9 positions match TRBD2. V was pared by 4 bases and J by 6 bases, with 10 bases of the junction left unmatched. Germline values: CDR1 MNHEY, CDR2 SVGAGI. The CDR3 is 16 amino acids. The DNA for the CDR3 is TGTGCCAGCAGTTCGCGGGCTAGCGGGGCCAGCAATGAGCAGTTCTTC. Encoded protein: CASSSRASGASNEQFF.

The chain recombines TRBV4-3 with TRBJ1-1; perhaps TRBD1 as D (5 bases). With 1 base removed from V and 1 base from J, the gap between germline ends came to 10 bases. The germline V gene encodes CDR1 LGHNA and CDR2 YSLEER. CDR3 size: 15 residues. The CDR3 nucleotides read TGCGCCAGCAGCCAAGGGACTGGGGCGAACACTGAAGCTTTCTTT. It specifies CASSQGTGANTEAFF.

On this clone itself: A far larger clone is one base from this, pointing to a likely read error. V gene TRBV6-5 combines with J gene TRBJ2-5; D may correspond to TRBD1 or TRBD2 (6 bases each). The DNA end favors TRBJ2-7, so the J call may be wrong. The CDR3 loop spans 13 amino acids. Germline CDR1 and CDR2: MNHEY and SVGAGI. Here the CDR3 reads CASSLVGGCEQYF. CDR3 sequence (DNA): TGTGCCAGCAGCCTTGTGGGGGGCTGCGAGCAGTACTTC.

This clone was seen only once. J is TRBJ2-3 and V is TRBV25-1; the match to TRBD2 covers 12 bases. The trim removed 8 bases at V and 2 bases at J, leaving 8 bases unmatched. The length of the CDR3 is 16 residues. Per germline, CDR1 MGHDK and CDR2 SYGVNS. The CDR3 sequence is CASGLLAGGFTDTQYF. The CDR3, as DNA: TGTGCCAGCGGCCTACTAGCGGGAGGCTTCACAGATACGCAGTATTTT.

The chain combines TRBV27 with TRBJ1-2, with 7 bases fitting TRBD1. This CDR3 is 14 amino acids long. Trimming at V came to 6 bases and at J to 6 bases, leaving 10 bases not matched to a gene. Germline V gives CDR1 MNHEY, CDR2 SMNVEV (reference sequence). The CDR3 DNA reads as TGTGCCAGCAGCCTAACCTCGACAGGGAATGGCTACACCTTC. Its protein product is CASSLTSTGNGYTF.

The count of this clone is one. The chain carries TRBV7-2 and TRBJ2-7; no firm D call. Germline CDR1 and CDR2: SGHTA and FQGNSA. This CDR3 is 14 amino acids long. V was pared by 4 bases and J by 2 bases, with 12 bases between. CDR3: CASSSNSPPYEQYF. CDR3 coding DNA: TGTGCCAGCAGCTCGAACAGCCCACCCTACGAGCAGTACTTC.

V usage is TRBV5-1 and J usage is TRBJ1-1, with 7 bases matching TRBD1. V trimming: 4 bases; J trimming: 0 bases; junction bases outside the gene matches: 6. The germline CDR1 and CDR2 sequences are SGHRS and YFSETQ. The CDR3 has 15 amino acids. The CDR3 DNA reads as TGCGCCAGCAGCCCCCCGGGACAGCTGAACACTGAAGCTTTCTTT. Translating gives CASSPPGQLNTEAFF.

This chain uses TRBV6-6 with TRBJ1-5, with 9 bases that match TRBD1. J was trimmed by 3 bases and V by 6 bases; bases with no gene match: 3. Germline V gene data show CDR1 as MNHNY and CDR2 as SVGAGI (reference sequence). This CDR3 has 14 amino acids. The CDR3 here is CASRGQGDNQPQHF. CDR3 bases: TGTGCCAGCAGGGGACAGGGAGACAATCAGCCCCAGCATTTT.

The chain is built from TRBV5-4 and TRBJ2-7; no clear D. Per the germline V gene, CDR1 is SGHNT and CDR2 is YYREEE (reference sequence). Trimming took 0 bases from V and 7 from J, leaving 17 bases between them. The CDR3 length is 15 residues. As DNA, the CDR3 is TGTGCCAGCAGCTTGGTCGGGCGGAGCGTTGTGGAGCAGTACTTC. Protein sequence: CASSLVGRSVVEQYF.

Comments on this clone: A far larger clone lies a single base away; this is likely a read error. The chain recombines TRBV5-4 with TRBJ2-3; D might be TRBD2 (6 bases). The germline V gene has CDR1 SGHNT and CDR2 YYREEE (reference sequence). This CDR3 region has 15 residues. The V gene lost 6 bases and the J gene lost 3 bases, with 17 bases spanning the gap. DNA of the CDR3: TGTGCCAGCAACTCTCCTTGGGGGAGGACAGATACGCAGTATTTT. It codes for CASNSPWGRTDTQYF.

This clone was observed a handful of times. J is TRBJ2-3 and V is TRBV19; 11 nucleotides align to TRBD2. This CDR3 region has 17 residues. V shed 3 bases, J shed 2 bases, and the junction held 7 bases outside the gene matches. The germline V gene has CDR1 LNHDA and CDR2 SQIVND (reference sequence). This CDR3 reads CASSIGTSGGLTDTQYF. The CDR3 coding sequence is TGTGCCAGTAGTATTGGGACTAGCGGAGGACTCACAGATACGCAGTATTTT.